This is a list of T cell receptor beta chains from one sample in a study of blood T cell repertoires in COVID-19. Here immunoSEQ multiplex PCR was the method, and the copy in TCRdb shows in-frame clones only, minus some. The table has over 60,000 clones, roughly 82% seen once. The sample was peripheral blood. These receptors were obtained from a woman at least 80 years old with acute or convalescent COVID-19. CDR3s include the opening cysteine and the closing phenylalanine or tryptophan. The D gene is left open where the match is weak. Part of the rows lack a size; the others show once, few, many or a class for expanded clones.

size | J | V | D | CDR3 | DNA
once | TRBJ2-7 | TRBV21-1 | NA | CASSKGWTGYVAYEQYF | TGTGCCAGCAGCAAAGGTTGGACAGGCTATGTTGCGTACGAGCAGTACTTC
once | TRBJ1-5 | TRBV6-5 | NA | CASSLDPGGNQPQHF | TGTGCCAGCAGTCTCGACCCGGGGGGCAATCAGCCCCAGCATTTT
NA | TRBJ1-2 | TRBV9 | NA | CASSVEGQGYGYTF | TGTGCCAGCAGCGTGGAGGGGCAAGGCTATGGCTACACCTTC
NA | TRBJ2-7 | TRBV7-9 | TRBD2 | CASSYPSGMAYEQYF | TGTGCCAGCAGCTATCCGAGCGGGATGGCCTACGAGCAGTACTTC
NA | TRBJ1-6 | TRBV6-6 | NA | CASSYSPGVDSPLHF | TGTGCCAGCAGTTACTCCCCAGGGGTGGATTCACCCCTCCACTTT
NA | TRBJ2-5 | TRBV14 | NA | CASSHLRGQETQYF | TGTGCCAGCAGCCATCTACGGGGACAAGAGACCCAGTACTTC
NA | TRBJ2-5 | TRBV13 | TRBD2 | CASSWTSGQETQYF | TGTGCCAGCAGCTGGACTAGCGGCCAAGAGACCCAGTACTTC
few | TRBJ1-5 | TRBV12-3/TRBV12-4 | NA | CASRTGHNQPQHF | TGTGCCAGCAGAACGGGACACAATCAGCCCCAGCATTTT
NA | TRBJ2-2 | TRBV7-9 | NA | CAGRWLGTGELFF | TGTGCCGGGAGGTGGCTCGGCACCGGGGAGCTGTTTTTT
NA | TRBJ2-1 | TRBV5-1 | NA | CASSVVESMNEQFF | TGCGCCAGCAGCGTGGTTGAGAGTATGAATGAGCAGTTCTTC
NA | TRBJ2-7 | TRBV9 | TRBD1 | CASSPQGGQASYEQYF | TGTGCCAGCAGCCCCCAGGGGGGACAGGCGTCCTACGAGCAGTACTTC
NA | TRBJ2-7 | TRBV5-1 | TRBD2 | CASSLPTSGSLYEQYF | TGCGCCAGCAGCTTGCCGACTAGCGGGAGTCTCTACGAGCAGTACTTC
once | TRBJ2-1 | TRBV7-3 | NA | CASSLFGGSSYNEQFF | TGTGCCAGCAGCTTATTCGGGGGTAGCTCCTACAATGAGCAGTTCTTC
NA | TRBJ1-2 | TRBV7-2 | NA | CASSLEQTSYGYTF | TGTGCCAGCAGCTTAGAGCAGACTTCGTATGGCTACACCTTC
few | TRBJ2-6 | TRBV9 | NA | CASSDPREPSGANVLTF | TGTGCCAGCAGCGATCCCAGGGAACCATCTGGGGCCAACGTCCTGACTTTC
NA | TRBJ2-1 | TRBV5-1 | NA | CASSFERARGRNNEQFF | TGCGCCAGCAGCTTCGAACGCGCTAGGGGTAGGAACAATGAGCAGTTCTTC
NA | TRBJ2-3 | TRBV28 | TRBD2 | CASSLAGGNTDTQYF | TGTGCCAGCAGTCTAGCGGGAGGCAACACAGATACGCAGTATTTT
once | TRBJ2-7 | TRBV15 | TRBD2 | CATSSWTSGRGEQYF | TGTGCCACCAGCTCTTGGACTAGCGGGAGGGGCGAGCAGTACTTC
once | TRBJ2-7 | TRBV14 | NA | CASSFRQSSYEQYF | TGTGCCAGCAGCTTCAGACAGAGCTCCTACGAGCAGTACTTC
NA | TRBJ2-7 | TRBV28 | TRBD2 | CASSTLQTSGSIMYEQYF | TGTGCCAGCAGTACCCTACAGACTAGCGGGAGTATTATGTACGAGCAGTACTTC
NA | TRBJ2-3 | TRBV11-3 | TRBD1 | CASSSGQGPDTQYF | TGTGCCAGCAGCTCCGGACAGGGACCAGATACGCAGTATTTT
NA | TRBJ2-7 | TRBV5-1 | NA | CASSLDRNFYEQYF | TGCGCCAGCAGCTTGGACAGGAACTTCTACGAGCAGTACTTC
once | TRBJ2-7 | TRBV11-2 | TRBD2 | CASSLVLLAGAEQYF | TGTGCCAGCAGCTTAGTCCTCCTAGCGGGAGCTGAGCAGTACTTC
NA | TRBJ2-1 | TRBV5-1 | TRBD2 | CASRIGLAGRNEQFF | TGCGCCAGCAGGATAGGACTAGCGGGACGCAATGAGCAGTTCTTC
NA | TRBJ1-1 | TRBV5-1 | TRBD1 | CASSLGTGVIAFF | TGCGCCAGCAGCTTGGGGACAGGGGTTATAGCTTTCTTT
NA | TRBJ2-1 | TRBV19 | NA | CASRRGGEQFF | TGTGCCAGTAGGAGGGGGGGGGAGCAGTTCTTC
NA | TRBJ1-2 | TRBV30 | NA | CAWSVVYGYTF | TGTGCCTGGAGTGTCGTCTATGGCTACACCTTC
NA | TRBJ1-2 | TRBV24-1 | TRBD1 | CATSPTGMQPNYGYTF | TGTGCCACCAGCCCGACAGGGATGCAACCTAACTATGGCTACACCTTC
NA | TRBJ2-1 | TRBV5-4 | TRBD1 | CASSEGQGSYNEQFF | TGTGCCAGCAGCGAGGGACAGGGCTCCTACAATGAGCAGTTCTTC
NA | TRBJ2-1 | TRBV29-1 | TRBD2 | CSVRTSGSIYNEQFF | TGCAGCGTTAGGACTAGCGGGAGTATTTACAATGAGCAGTTCTTC
NA | TRBJ1-5 | TRBV19 | NA | CASSPQGSRNQPQHF | TGTGCCAGTAGTCCACAGGGTAGCCGCAATCAGCCCCAGCATTTT
NA | TRBJ1-4 | TRBV4-1 | TRBD1 | CASSQVTGTQLFF | TGCGCCAGCAGCCAGGTGACAGGGACTCAACTGTTTTTT
NA | TRBJ1-2 | TRBV7-9 | NA | CASSLAGASGYTF | TGTGCCAGCAGCTTAGCTGGAGCAAGCGGCTACACCTTC
NA | TRBJ1-2 | TRBV7-8 | NA | CASSLGRGSNYGYTF | TGTGCCAGCAGCTTGGGCAGGGGTTCTAACTATGGCTACACCTTC
NA | TRBJ2-1 | TRBV11-2 | TRBD2 | CASSLVRTSGIYEQFF | TGTGCCAGCAGCCTCGTGCGGACTAGCGGGATATATGAGCAGTTCTTC
NA | TRBJ2-1 | TRBV6-4 | NA | CASSDSNRALPQFF | TGTGCCAGCAGTGACTCGAACAGGGCTTTGCCGCAGTTCTTC
once | TRBJ2-2 | TRBV19 | NA | CASSISGPNTGELFF | TGTGCCAGTAGCATTAGCGGACCGAACACCGGGGAGCTGTTTTTT
many | TRBJ1-5 | TRBV2 | NA | CASMFGGNQPQHF | TGTGCCAGTATGTTCGGCGGGAATCAGCCCCAGCATTTT
NA | TRBJ2-1 | TRBV7-2 | NA | CASSTTGLNEQFF | TGTGCCAGCAGTACTACGGGACTCAATGAGCAGTTCTTC
NA | TRBJ1-2 | TRBV5-4 | NA | CASSLGGNYGYTF | TGTGCCAGCAGCCTCGGGGGGAACTATGGCTACACCTTC
NA | TRBJ1-5 | TRBV19 | NA | CASSFRVNNQPQHF | TGTGCCAGTAGTTTCCGGGTCAATAATCAGCCCCAGCATTTT
NA | TRBJ1-3 | TRBV19 | NA | CASSTGADGNTIYF | TGTGCCAGTAGTACAGGGGCGGATGGAAACACCATATATTTT
NA | TRBJ2-5 | TRBV11-3 | TRBD1 | CASSPGQGASIQYF | TGTGCCAGCAGCCCCGGACAGGGGGCGTCCATCCAGTACTTC
NA | TRBJ2-7 | TRBV18 | TRBD2 | CASSQGTSGKVDEQYF | TGTGCCAGCTCACAGGGGACTAGCGGGAAAGTGGACGAGCAGTACTTC
NA | TRBJ2-3 | TRBV28 | TRBD1 | CASSFGTGFLDTQYF | TGTGCCAGCAGTTTTGGGACAGGGTTTTTGGATACGCAGTATTTT
few | TRBJ2-1 | TRBV9 | TRBD2 | CASSPRLADYNEQFF | TGTGCCAGCAGCCCGCGACTAGCGGATTACAATGAGCAGTTCTTC
NA | TRBJ2-7 | TRBV5-8 | NA | CASRDTGLRVEQYF | TGTGCCAGCAGGGATACAGGGCTCCGGGTCGAGCAGTACTTC
many | TRBJ2-2 | TRBV4-1 | NA | CASSQEGYRVTGELFF | TGCGCCAGCAGCCAAGAAGGCTACAGGGTCACCGGGGAGCTGTTTTTT
once | TRBJ2-7 | TRBV10-1 | TRBD1 | CASGQGFEQYF | TGCGCCAGCGGACAGGGGTTCGAGCAGTACTTC